Shown below are 10 T cell receptor beta chains from a single sample sequenced in a study of T cell responses to AZD1222 COVID-19 vaccine. Using immunoSEQ multiplex PCR, the repertoire was profiled, and TCRdb retains in-frame clones only, with some absent. The repertoire includes approximately 270,000 clones, approximately 94% of them detected once, and around 0.58% sits in the top ten. The sample consisted of peripheral blood, taken 28 days after the second AZD1222 dose. Every receptor here comes from an adult who received the AZD1222 COVID-19 vaccine.

This chain connects TRBV3-1 (or the pseudogene TRBV3-2) to TRBJ1-1; TRBD1 aligns across 10 bases. Per germline, CDR1 LGHDT and CDR2 YNNKEL (reference sequence). The CDR3 runs 14 residues. The V and J ends lost 4 bases and 8 bases, in that order; junction bases with no gene match: 7. CDR3 coding DNA: TGTGCCAGCAGCCCGAGACAGGGGGCATCGGAAGCTTTCTTT. Its translation: CASSPRQGASEAFF.

The V and J genes are TRBV9 and TRBJ1-3; 8 bases align to TRBD1. The germline CDR1 and CDR2 sequences are SGDLS and YYNGEE. After removal of 4 bases from V and 4 bases from J, the junction contained 10 bases not matched to a gene. This CDR3 has 16 amino acids. The DNA of the CDR3 is TGTGCCAGCAGCCCAGAGGGACAGGTTGGCGGAAACACCATATATTTT. Protein product: CASSPEGQVGGNTIYF.

The chain combines TRBV7-9 with TRBJ1-4; a weak D match, TRBD1 (6 bases). Trimming stripped 5 bases from V and 5 bases from J, with 12 bases between. The CDR3 sequence is 14 residues long. Germline V gene lookup returns CDR1 SEHNR and CDR2 FQNEAQ (reference sequence). The CDR3 sequence: CASSPGRGNEKLFF. CDR3 nucleotides: TGTGCCAGCAGCCCAGGGAGGGGGAATGAAAAACTGTTTTTT.

This rearrangement joins TRBV12-3 or TRBV12-4 to TRBJ1-2, with D unresolved. This CDR3 contains 13 residues. Trimming shortened V by 3 bases and J by 5 bases, and 10 bases separated the two germline ends. The CDR3 reads CASSFKASYGYTF. The CDR3 DNA follows: TGTGCCAGCAGTTTTAAGGCTTCTTATGGCTACACCTTC.

V is TRBV7-5 and J is TRBJ1-4; the table's TRBD1 call for D was not verified on the DNA. TRBV7-5 is deemed a pseudogene. The CDR3 length is 16 residues. The CDR3 protein is CARSEGRDTKGEKLFF. In DNA form, the CDR3 reads TGTGCCAGAAGCGAAGGCCGGGACACAAAAGGTGAAAAACTGTTTTTT.

This CDR3 reads CASSSGQGDTGELFF. The CDR3, as DNA: TGTGCCAGCAGCTCGGGACAGGGAGACACCGGGGAGCTGTTTTTT. This chain joins TRBV13 and TRBJ2-2; 9 bases map to TRBD1. The CDR3 sequence is 15 residues long. CDR1 is PRHDT, CDR2 FYEKMQ, per germline (reference sequence). The V segment lost 4 bases and the J segment 3 bases; nucleotides outside the gene matches: 3.

This clone was counted only a few times. The rearrangement uses TRBV28 and TRBJ1-1; a possible D gene is TRBD1 (6 bases). The germline V gene has CDR1 MDHEN and CDR2 SYDVKM. Trimming removed 3 bases from V and 9 bases from J, with 8 bases in between. This CDR3 region has 11 residues. The CDR3 nucleotides are TGTGCCAGCAGTTTGGGGGCGAAAGCTTTCTTT. The encoded protein is CASSLGAKAFF.

The chain uses TRBV4-3 and TRBJ2-7, with D possibly being TRBD1 (5 bases). This CDR3 comprises 15 residues. The V gene lost 0 bases and the J gene lost 3 bases, with 12 bases spanning the gap. CDR1 and CDR2 (germline): LGHNA, YSLEER. The CDR3 sequence: CASSQEGRADYEQYF. The CDR3 DNA reads TGCGCCAGCAGCCAAGAAGGCAGGGCGGACTACGAGCAGTACTTC.

The V call is TRBV9, the J call TRBJ2-1; 7 nucleotides align to TRBD2. The CDR3 contains 16 residues. The V and J ends lost 0 bases and 4 bases, in that order; junction bases with no gene match: 7. Germline V gives CDR1 SGDLS, CDR2 YYNGEE. Here the CDR3 reads CASSVEILAVYNEQFF. In DNA form, the CDR3 reads TGTGCCAGCAGCGTAGAGATCCTAGCGGTTTACAATGAGCAGTTCTTC.

The chain combines TRBV7-9 with TRBJ2-2; maybe TRBD1 (6 bases). The V and J ends lost 5 bases and 10 bases respectively, with 8 bases between them. Germline V gene lookup returns CDR1 SEHNR and CDR2 FQNEAQ (reference sequence). The CDR3 loop spans 11 amino acids. The CDR3 bases are TGTGCCAGCAGCAGGGGGAAGGAGCTGTTTTTT. This gives the protein CASSRGKELFF.